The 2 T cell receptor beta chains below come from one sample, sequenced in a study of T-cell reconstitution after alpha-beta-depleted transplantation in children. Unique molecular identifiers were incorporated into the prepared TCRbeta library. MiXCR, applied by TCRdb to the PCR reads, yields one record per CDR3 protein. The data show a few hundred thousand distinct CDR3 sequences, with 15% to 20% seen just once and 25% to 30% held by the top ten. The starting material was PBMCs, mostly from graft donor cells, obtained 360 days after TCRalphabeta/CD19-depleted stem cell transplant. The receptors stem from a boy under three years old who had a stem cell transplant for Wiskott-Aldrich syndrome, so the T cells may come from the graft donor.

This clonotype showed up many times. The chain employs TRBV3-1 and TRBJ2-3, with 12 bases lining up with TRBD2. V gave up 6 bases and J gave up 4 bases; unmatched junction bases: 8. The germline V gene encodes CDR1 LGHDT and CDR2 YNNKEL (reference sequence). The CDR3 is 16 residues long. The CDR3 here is CASSTLAGGRSDTQYF. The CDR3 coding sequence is TGTGCCAGCAGTACTCTAGCGGGGGGGCGATCAGATACGCAGTATTTT.

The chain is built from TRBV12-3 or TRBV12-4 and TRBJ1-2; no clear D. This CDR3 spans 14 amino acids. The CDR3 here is CTCSLDFFFYGYTF. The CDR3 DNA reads TGTACCTGCAGTCTAGACTTCTTCTTCTATGGCTACACCTTC.